The 15 T cell receptor beta chains below all came from one sample that was sequenced in a study of T cell changes during pregnancy in multiple sclerosis. This table comes from immunoSEQ multiplex PCR, and its TCRdb copy is limited to in-frame clones, with some not included. The repertoire holds 55,000 to 70,000 clones, with approximately 92% as singletons. Sample: CD4+ T cells from peripheral blood mononuclear cells, taken before pregnancy. These receptor sequences come from a female donor with multiple sclerosis, enrolled in a pregnancy study.

The chain joins TRBV19 to TRBJ2-3; TRBD2 might be the D (6 bases). CDR1 is LNHDA, CDR2 SQIVND, per germline (reference sequence). This CDR3 contains 16 residues. The V gene lost 0 bases and the J gene lost 4 bases, with 14 bases spanning the gap. The CDR3 sequence: CASSIDRGGDSDTQYF. CDR3 sequence (DNA): TGTGCCAGTAGTATAGATAGAGGAGGGGACTCAGATACGCAGTATTTT. Variable domain in full (rest from reference TRBV19 and TRBJ2-3): DGGITQSPKYLFRKEGQNVTLSCEQNLNHDAMYWYRQDPGQGLRLIYYSQIVNDFQKGDIAEGYSVSREKKESFPLTVTSAQKNPTAFYLCASSIDRGGDSDTQYFGPGTRLTVL.

This CDR3 reads CASSGQGYGYTF. DNA of the CDR3: TGTGCCAGCAGCGGGCAGGGCTATGGCTACACCTTC. The rearrangement links TRBV9 to TRBJ1-2; tentatively, D is TRBD1 (5 bases). V lost 3 bases and J lost 4, with 7 bases in between. CDR1 and CDR2 (germline): SGDLS, YYNGEE. This CDR3 is built from 12 residues.

The CDR3 DNA follows: TGTGCCTGGAGGGGGTGGGGGCCTAATCAGCCCCAGCATTTT. It is translated as CAWRGWGPNQPQHF. The chain combines TRBV30 with TRBJ1-5; D possibly corresponds to TRBD1 (6 bases). V was pared by 3 bases and J by 4 bases, with 13 bases between. Germline CDR1 and CDR2: GTSNPN and SVGIG (reference sequence). The CDR3 loop spans 14 amino acids.

This clone was seen more than once but under ten times. This rearrangement joins TRBV7-9 to TRBJ1-5, with 9 bases fitting TRBD1. CDR3 length: 15 amino acids. Germline-derived CDR1 and CDR2 are SEHNR and FQNEAQ (reference sequence). After removal of 1 base from V and 6 bases from J, the junction contained 4 bases not matched to a gene. CDR3 in amino acids: CASSLGTGEGQPQHF. In DNA form, the CDR3 reads TGTGCCAGCAGCTTAGGGACAGGGGAGGGTCAGCCCCAGCATTTT.

V usage is TRBV5-1 and J usage is TRBJ2-1; 13 bases agree with TRBD2. The length of the CDR3 is 15 residues. In germline, CDR1 is SGHRS, CDR2 YFSETQ. V shed 5 bases, J shed 6 bases, and the junction held 5 bases outside the gene matches. The DNA for the CDR3 is TGCGCCAGCAGAGAGGGACTAGCGGGACCCAATGAGCAGTTCTTC. Amino acid sequence: CASREGLAGPNEQFF. Full variable domain (remainder filled in from reference TRBV5-1 and TRBJ2-1): KAGVTQTPRYLIKTRGQQVTLSCSPISGHRSVSWYQQTPGQGLQFLFEYFSETQRNKGNFPGRFSGRQFSNSRSEMNVSTLELGDSALYLCASREGLAGPNEQFFGPGTRLTVL.

The J gene is TRBJ1-1, the V gene TRBV5-4; D gene ambiguous. The CDR3 contains 13 residues. Trimming pared 4 bases from V and 3 bases from J, leaving 10 bases between. Germline V gene data show CDR1 as SGHNT and CDR2 as YYREEE (reference sequence). The CDR3 sequence is CASSKDIYTEAFF. Here the CDR3 DNA reads TGTGCCAGCAGCAAAGACATCTACACTGAAGCTTTCTTT.

J is TRBJ1-1 and V is TRBV7-3, with 7 bases that match TRBD1. Germline CDR1 reads SGHTA; CDR2 reads FQGTGA. The CDR3 sequence is 13 residues long. With 5 bases clipped from V and 3 bases from J, the junction kept 3 bases outside the gene matches. The DNA of the CDR3 is TGTGCCAGCAGCCCAGACAGGGACACTGAAGCTTTCTTT. It specifies CASSPDRDTEAFF.

V usage is TRBV19 and J usage is TRBJ2-5; 10 nucleotides agree with TRBD2. This CDR3 comprises 16 residues. The junction had 9 bases not matched to a gene; V was cut back by 3 bases and J by 5 bases. The germline V gene encodes CDR1 LNHDA and CDR2 SQIVND (reference sequence). In DNA, the CDR3 is TGTGCCAGTAGTATTGGGGGGACTAGCGTTTCGGAGACCCAGTACTTC. Protein: CASSIGGTSVSETQYF.

V and J are TRBV2 and TRBJ2-4; no clear D. From germline, CDR1 is SNHLY and CDR2 FYNNEI. Trimming removed 6 bases from V and 6 bases from J, with 6 bases in between. The CDR3 extends over 11 amino acids. The DNA of the CDR3 is TGTGCCAGCAGGCGGAGAAACATTCAGTACTTC. Amino acid sequence: CASRRRNIQYF.

This chain connects TRBV9 to TRBJ2-3; 7 bases are a match to TRBD2. V lost 0 bases and J lost 0; bases outside the gene matches: 4. The CDR3 is made up of 16 amino acids. Germline values: CDR1 SGDLS, CDR2 YYNGEE. The CDR3 protein is CASSVEAGTSTDTQYF. In DNA form, the CDR3 reads TGTGCCAGCAGCGTAGAAGCGGGGACTAGCACAGATACGCAGTATTTT.

The chain is built from TRBV25-1 and TRBJ2-1; 8 bases match TRBD2. Trimming removed 4 bases from V and 5 bases from J; junction bases left unmatched: 7. In germline, CDR1 is MGHDK, CDR2 SYGVNS. The CDR3 consists of 15 residues. CDR3 residues: CASSAGVAGNNEQFF. For the CDR3, the DNA is TGTGCCAGCAGTGCTGGGGTAGCGGGAAACAATGAGCAGTTCTTC.

V is TRBV9 and J is TRBJ2-7, with D maybe TRBD1 (6 bases). V lost 0 bases, J lost 3 bases, and 10 bases lay in between. The length of the CDR3 is 14 residues. Germline V gene sequence: CDR1 SGDLS, CDR2 YYNGEE. CDR3 DNA: TGTGCCAGCAGCGTAGCTGCCAGGGGCTACGAGCAGTACTTC. It encodes CASSVAARGYEQYF.

The chain employs TRBV2 and TRBJ2-1, with D tentatively TRBD2 (5 bases). Germline V lookup: CDR1 SNHLY, CDR2 FYNNEI. V was cut by 4 bases and J by 4 bases, with 17 bases left in between. The CDR3 has 16 residues. The DNA of the CDR3 is TGTGCCAGCAGTGGGGGTTTCGGACTTCCGTACAATGAGCAGTTCTTC. It specifies CASSGGFGLPYNEQFF.

This clone was seen just once. The V and J genes are TRBV28 and TRBJ1-5; D is possibly TRBD1 (5 bases). Germline-derived CDR1 and CDR2 are MDHEN and SYDVKM. V lost 8 bases, J lost 6 bases, and 29 bases lay in between. This CDR3 region has 18 residues. CDR3 sequence: CASSLTTRKLRGIQPQHF. CDR3 DNA sequence: TGTGCCAGCTCCCTAACGACAAGAAAGCTTAGGGGCATTCAGCCCCAGCATTTT.

This chain joins TRBV6-4 and TRBJ2-1; D is ambiguous. Trimming took 2 bases from V and 9 from J, leaving 5 bases between them. The CDR3 sequence is 11 residues long. Germline V gene data show CDR1 as MRHNA and CDR2 as SNTAGT. CDR3 sequence reads: CASSDGPEQFF. In nucleotides, the CDR3 is TGTGCCAGCAGTGACGGGCCTGAGCAGTTCTTC.